This TCR beta chain was recovered during a study of T cell responses to AZD1222 COVID-19 vaccine listed by TCRdb under 2021. Notes on the research overall: A total of just over 230 trial participants underwent TCR sequencing, of whom roughly 210 had received two doses of AZD1222 and approximately 26 had received two doses of the MenACWY control vaccine. Enrollment into the trials was organized by age into subgroups of 18-55, 56-69 and 70-plus years, and those subgroups contained roughly 150, 30 and 60 TCR-sequenced participants, respectively.

To note about this clone: Its antigen is still unknown. The sample holds no much larger clone one base away, and base qualities are not on file.

The CDR3 regions of human TCRbeta chains were analyzed by immunosequencing. The authors' pipeline ran thus. TCRs in the repertoires were compared against a reference library of SARS-CoV-2-specific TCRs that had been generated with the MIRA antigen-specificity platform. Breadth was defined as the fraction of unique TCRs that were SARS-CoV-2-associated, and depth was defined as the fraction of total T cells that were SARS-CoV-2-associated. Using the MIRA data, each spike-specific TCR was assigned both to the spike region to which the TCR was reactive and to a CD4 or CD8 class. Log10-transformed breadth and depth values were compared by one-way ANOVA with Sidak's multiple comparisons tests. The immuneACCESS repertoire file appears here via TCRdb, limited to in-frame rearrangements. These files lack a portion of the clones; in checked studies, under half of the deficit traces to unresolved V genes, and the cause of the others is not known. The V and J calls and clone size come from that table; D and trimming were worked out from the DNA. In all, the sample holds 130,000 to 150,000 clones, and around 90% of those were seen once. The biggest ten clones account for 5.4% of the sample.

In light of the paper, this sample's time point label describes: about 28 days (+/-7) after the second vaccine dose. What this sample's treatment or condition label stands for: meningococcal conjugate vaccine given as trial control. Vaccinee samples came from UK trials COV001 and COV002, including a single-blind randomized controlled phase 2/3 trial of AZD1222 (ChAdOx1 nCoV-19) in healthy adults. Trial participant PBMC samples were collected at day 0 and day 28 after the second dose for TCRbeta chain sequencing. What the work shows at the level of the full study, not this receptor alone: Participants were mostly white British, with more females than males. The authors suggested clonal diversity may have been underestimated. Because no samples from the day 14 peak response were available, repertoires could be characterized only after the peak T cell response. Reportedly, almost half of the unique spike-specific TCRs recognized epitopes lying outside the regions that are mutated in the B.1.351 and B.1.1.7 variants. Conclusions about previously exposed vaccinees are limited, since just a handful of AZD1222 recipients were seropositive for SARS-CoV-2 at baseline. In the small 56-69-year group, the increase in depth fell short of significance, most likely because of low power. After two AZD1222 doses, both the breadth and the depth of spike-specific TCRs were significantly higher than at day 0 and than in MenACWY recipients. Vaccine-associated CD4 TCRs spanned the whole spike protein, with dominant responses in regions 160-218 and 743-854.

The CDR3 contains 15 residues, cysteine and phenylalanine counted. Of all the DNA, just the CDR3 is kept, 45 bases in frame from base 1. CDR1 and CDR2 are read off the germline V gene as SNHLY and FYNNEI. The germline V end is reduced by 1 base and the J end by 4 bases; junction bases left unmatched: 2. This TCR was sampled from an adult who received the MenACWY meningococcal vaccine as a control. The sample here was peripheral blood, taken 28 days after the second dose of the MenACWY control vaccine. Recombination joined TRBV2 with TRBJ2-2; 8 central nucleotides agree with TRBD2. The CDR3 is CASSEVRGGTGELFF. The nucleotides are TGTGCCAGCAGTGAAGTACGGGGGGGCACCGGGGAGCTGTTTTTT.